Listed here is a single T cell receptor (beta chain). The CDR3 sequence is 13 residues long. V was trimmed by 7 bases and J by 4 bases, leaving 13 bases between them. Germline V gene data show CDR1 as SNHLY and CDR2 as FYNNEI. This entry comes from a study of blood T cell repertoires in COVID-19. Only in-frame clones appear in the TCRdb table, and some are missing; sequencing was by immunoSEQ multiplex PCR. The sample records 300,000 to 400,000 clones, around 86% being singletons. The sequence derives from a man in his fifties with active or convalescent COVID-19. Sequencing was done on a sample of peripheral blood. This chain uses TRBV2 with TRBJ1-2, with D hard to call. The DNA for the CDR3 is TGTGCCAGCAACGGCTACTCGGGCTATGGCTACACCTTC. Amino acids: CASNGYSGYGYTF.